The clone carrying this T cell receptor beta chain occurred once. What it binds is not known. This entry belongs to a study of OX40 agonist ivuxolimab in advanced cancers. Study observations and caveats: On average, CD8+ T cells had more expanded clones than CD4+.

Here immunoSEQ multiplex PCR was the method, and the copy in TCRdb shows in-frame clones only, minus some. The sample shows about 68,000 clones, 75% to 95% of them seen only once. Samples were taken at baseline and on day 1 of cycles 4 and 7. This TCR came from an adult with an advanced solid tumor such as melanoma, head and neck, liver or kidney cancer. The sample here was CD4+ or CD8+ T cells sorted from blood, taken in a trial of the OX40 agonist ivuxolimab.

In DNA form, the CDR3 reads TGTGCCAGCACCTGGGAGAGGGGGGGGAACATTCAGTACTTC. It translates to CASTWERGGNIQYF. The V and J genes are TRBV6-1 and TRBJ2-4; possible D gene TRBD2, 7 bases. Germline V gives CDR1 MNHNS, CDR2 SASEGT. This CDR3 has 14 residues. Trimming cost V 7 bases and J 7 bases, with 17 bases left between them.